A single sample gave rise to the 32 T cell receptor beta chains below, sequenced in a study of T cell changes during pregnancy in multiple sclerosis. Assay used: immunoSEQ multiplex PCR; TCRdb lists only in-frame clones, some missing. This table has 36,000 or so clones, 70% to 90% appearing once. Specimen: CD4+ T cells from peripheral blood mononuclear cells, collected in the first trimester of pregnancy. The receptors derive from a female donor with multiple sclerosis, enrolled in a pregnancy study.

The rearrangement joins TRBV2 to TRBJ1-2; the D is unclear. The CDR3 runs to 14 residues. Trimming removed 5 bases from V and 1 base from J, with 11 bases in between. CDR1 is SNHLY and CDR2 is FYNNEI in the germline V gene. CDR3 DNA sequence: TGTGCCAGCAGTTGGAGGCCGGATAACTATGGCTACACCTTC. This gives the protein CASSWRPDNYGYTF.

The rearrangement links TRBV23-1 to TRBJ1-2; TRBD1 agrees at 7 bases. TRBV23-1 is flagged as an ORF with uncertain function. The J segment lost 0 bases and the V segment lost 8 bases, leaving 6 bases of the junction unmatched. This CDR3 comprises 14 residues. The CDR3 loop reads CASQTRGTNYGYTF. In nucleotides, the CDR3 is TGCGCCAGCCAAACCAGGGGGACTAACTATGGCTACACCTTC.

This clone was detected only once. V usage is TRBV19 and J usage is TRBJ1-5; 9 positions match TRBD1. In germline, CDR1 is LNHDA, CDR2 SQIVND (reference sequence). The CDR3 runs to 16 residues. Trimming removed 4 bases from V and 2 bases from J; junction bases left unmatched: 6. The CDR3 protein is CASSNFRDRGNQPQHF. The CDR3 DNA reads as TGTGCCAGTAGTAACTTTAGGGACAGGGGCAATCAGCCCCAGCATTTT.

The V and J genes are TRBV9 and TRBJ2-5, with a tentative D call TRBD2 (6 bases). Trimming took off 3 bases at V and 7 bases at J, with 22 bases between the two ends. Germline lookup yields CDR1 SGDLS and CDR2 YYNGEE. The CDR3 loop spans 16 amino acids. CDR3 in amino acids: CASSANPGLSATTQYF. CDR3 in DNA: TGTGCCAGCAGCGCAAATCCGGGACTCTCCGCGACGACCCAGTACTTC.

This clone was counted between two and nine times. The rearrangement joins TRBV30 to TRBJ1-3; D remains unclear. The CDR3 is 13 amino acids. Trimming pared 1 base from V and 4 bases from J, leaving 8 bases between. Germline V gene sequence: CDR1 GTSNPN, CDR2 SVGIG (reference sequence). For the CDR3, the DNA is TGTGCCTGGAGTGAAGGGAGCGGAAACACCATATATTTT. It yields the protein CAWSEGSGNTIYF.

V and J are TRBV6-6 and TRBJ1-4; no clear D. Germline CDR1 reads MNHNY; CDR2 reads SVGAGI (reference sequence). The CDR3 runs 12 residues. V was trimmed by 5 bases and J by 8 bases, leaving 9 bases between them. CDR3 in DNA: TGTGCCAGCAGTGATCCGGGGGAAAAACTGTTTTTT. This sequence encodes CASSDPGEKLFF.

The chain joins TRBV7-9 to TRBJ2-2; 8 nucleotides line up with TRBD1. Germline trimming cut 6 bases from V and 4 bases from J; bases unmatched to any gene: 7. Germline assignment: CDR1 SEHNR and CDR2 FQNEAQ (reference sequence). The CDR3 spans 15 residues. The CDR3 nucleotides read TGTGCCAGCAGACCAGGACAGGGAGGCACCGGGGAGCTGTTTTTT. Translated, it gives CASRPGQGGTGELFF.

The V gene is TRBV7-9, the J gene TRBJ2-1; D may be TRBD2 (5 bases). Germline CDR1 is SEHNR and CDR2 is FQNEAQ (reference sequence). V was clipped by 1 base and J by 7 bases, with 11 bases between them. CDR3 length equals 14 residues. CDR3: CASSLGAGANEQFF. The CDR3 DNA reads as TGTGCCAGCAGCTTAGGCGCGGGTGCGAATGAGCAGTTCTTC.

This chain links TRBV5-4 with TRBJ2-1, with D possibly being TRBD1 (5 bases). This CDR3 region has 17 residues. CDR1 and CDR2 from the germline V gene are SGHNT and YYREEE (reference sequence). The germline V and J ends were trimmed by 0 bases and 0 bases, with 13 bases remaining between them. In DNA form, the CDR3 reads TGTGCCAGCAGCTTGGGCGGTGGGGCGGCCTCCTACAATGAGCAGTTCTTC. Protein: CASSLGGGAASYNEQFF.

The gene calls are TRBV15 and TRBJ1-4, with 9 bases lining up with TRBD1. There are 16 residues in the CDR3. The J segment lost 7 bases and the V segment lost 5 bases, leaving 11 bases of the junction unmatched. Germline values: CDR1 LNHNV, CDR2 YYDKDF (reference sequence). The CDR3 region has the DNA TGTGCCACCAGCGGGGTATTACAGGGGGCAAGTGAAAAACTGTTTTTT. As protein: CATSGVLQGASEKLFF. The whole variable domain, filled in from reference TRBV15 and TRBJ1-4, reads DAMVIQNPRYQVTQFGKPVTLSCSQTLNHNVMYWYQQKSSQAPKLLFHYYDKDFNNEADTPDNFQSRRPNTSFCFLDIRSPGLGDTAMYLCATSGVLQGASEKLFFGSGTQLSVL.

This chain uses TRBV6-6 with TRBJ1-1; possibly TRBD1 for D (5 bases). Germline V gene data show CDR1 as MNHNY and CDR2 as SVGAGI (reference sequence). Trimming took off 0 bases at V and 6 bases at J, with 8 bases between the two ends. The CDR3 totals 13 residues. In nucleotides, the CDR3 is TGTGCCAGCAGTTACTCGCGGGGACCTGAAGCTTTCTTT. The encoded protein is CASSYSRGPEAFF.

The chain couples TRBV19 to TRBJ1-6; 9 bases match TRBD1. The CDR3 runs to 17 residues. CDR1 LNHDA and CDR2 SQIVND come from the germline V gene (reference sequence). Unmatched junction bases numbered 15, after V lost 5 bases and J lost 10 bases. CDR3 protein: CASSLSDRGSFISPLHF. The CDR3 DNA reads as TGTGCCAGTAGTCTGTCGGACAGGGGCAGTTTTATATCACCCCTCCACTTT. Looking up the rest from reference TRBV19 and TRBJ1-6 gives the full variable domain: DGGITQSPKYLFRKEGQNVTLSCEQNLNHDAMYWYRQDPGQGLRLIYYSQIVNDFQKGDIAEGYSVSREKKESFPLTVTSAQKNPTAFYLCASSLSDRGSFISPLHFGNGTRLTVT.

V gene TRBV7-8 combines with J gene TRBJ1-1; no reliable D call. The CDR3 has 13 residues. V dropped 3 bases and J dropped 2 bases, with 7 bases sitting between them. Germline lookup yields CDR1 SGHVS and CDR2 FQNEAQ. CDR3 DNA: TGTGCCAGCAGCTTCCGACTCAACACTGAAGCTTTCTTT. Protein: CASSFRLNTEAFF.

This clone was picked up one time. The CDR3 loop reads CASIQRGGETQYF. In DNA form, the CDR3 reads TGTGCCAGCATACAGCGGGGGGGTGAGACCCAGTACTTC. The chain uses TRBV25-1 and TRBJ2-5; the match to TRBD2 covers 10 bases. With 7 bases clipped from V and 5 bases from J, the junction kept 4 bases outside the gene matches. The CDR3 is made up of 13 amino acids. Germline V gives CDR1 MGHDK, CDR2 SYGVNS.

DNA of the CDR3: TGCGCCAGCAGTCTGGGTTCGGAGCTATCCGGGGAGCTGTTTTTT. Protein product: CASSLGSELSGELFF. The chain couples TRBV5-1 to TRBJ2-2, with D hard to call. V shed 5 bases and J shed 6 bases, with 17 bases lying between them. Germline assignment: CDR1 SGHRS and CDR2 YFSETQ. The CDR3 covers 15 residues.

The V gene is TRBV18, the J gene TRBJ2-6; 7 bases fit TRBD1. Trimming took 4 bases from V and 0 from J; bases not matched to a gene: 15. The CDR3 runs 20 residues. Germline-derived CDR1 and CDR2 are KGHSH and LQKENI. The CDR3 region is CASSRGFDRALSSGANVLTF. CDR3 bases: TGTGCCAGCTCACGGGGGTTCGACAGGGCCCTGAGCTCTGGGGCCAACGTCCTGACTTTC. The full variable domain, rest sourced from reference TRBV18 and TRBJ2-6, is NAGVMQNPRHLVRRRGQEARLRCSPMKGHSHVYWYRQLPEEGLKFMVYLQKENIIDESGMPKERFSAEFPKEGPSILRIQQVVRGDSAAYFCASSRGFDRALSSGANVLTFGAGSRLTVL.

The V call is TRBV4-2, the J call TRBJ2-6, with TRBD1 as a possible D gene (6 bases). CDR3 length: 17 amino acids. CDR1 LGHNA and CDR2 YNFKEQ come from the germline V gene. V lost 3 bases and J lost 2, with 14 bases in between. CDR3: CASSQNTGNTGANVLTF. CDR3 bases: TGTGCCAGCAGCCAGAACACAGGGAACACTGGGGCCAACGTCCTGACTTTC.

This sequence joins TRBV5-1 and TRBJ2-5; 12 bases fit TRBD1. The end of the DNA fits TRBJ2-7 better, so the J call may be wrong. Germline CDR1 and CDR2: SGHRS and YFSETQ. The CDR3 is 15 residues long. The CDR3 bases are TGCGCCAGCAGCACATCCGGGACAGGGGGCAACGAGCAGTACTTC. The encoded protein is CASSTSGTGGNEQYF.

CDR3 residues: CASSFRTGFSYNSPLHF. CDR3 bases: TGCGCCAGCAGCTTCCGGACAGGGTTCTCCTATAATTCACCCCTCCACTTT. This sequence joins TRBV5-1 and TRBJ1-6; 8 bases agree with TRBD1. With 2 bases clipped from V and 0 bases from J, the junction kept 4 bases outside the gene matches. The CDR3 sequence is 17 residues long. The germline V gene has CDR1 SGHRS and CDR2 YFSETQ.

This chain uses TRBV19 with TRBJ2-3, with TRBD1 as a possible D gene (5 bases). The CDR3 is 16 residues long. V dropped 1 base and J dropped 0 bases, with 11 bases sitting between them. Germline values: CDR1 LNHDA, CDR2 SQIVND (reference sequence). DNA of the CDR3: TGTGCCAGTAGTATAGGCGCAGGGTTTAGCACAGATACGCAGTATTTT. Protein: CASSIGAGFSTDTQYF.

Notes on this clone: One end of the junction fails to match germline, which may point to a read error. Other DNA sequences from this sample encode an identical CDR3 as well. The chain couples TRBV5-1 to TRBJ1-3; maybe TRBD1 (6 bases). The germline V gene encodes CDR1 SGHRS and CDR2 YFSETQ. The CDR3 sequence is 16 residues long. CDR3 protein: CASSLDSQGSGNTIYF. The CDR3 coding sequence is TGCGCCAGCAGTTTGGACAGCCAAGGCTCTGGAAACACCATATATTTT.

A few counts support this clone. V and J are TRBV7-6 and TRBJ2-5, with D perhaps TRBD1 (6 bases). The V end was cut by 5 bases, the J end by 3 bases, with 10 bases between. The CDR3 length is 13 residues. CDR1 is SGHVS, CDR2 FNYEAQ, per germline. The CDR3 here is CASSLDSEETQYF. CDR3 nucleotides: TGTGCCAGCAGCCTGGACAGTGAAGAGACCCAGTACTTC.

V is TRBV11-2 and J is TRBJ1-5, with D unclear. Germline V lookup: CDR1 SGHAT, CDR2 FQNNGV. This CDR3 comprises 13 residues. With 2 bases removed from V and 7 bases from J, the gap between germline ends came to 9 bases. CDR3 DNA sequence: TGTGCCAGCAGCTTATCGGAGGGACAGCCCCAGCATTTT. The encoded protein is CASSLSEGQPQHF.

The chain joins TRBV5-6 to TRBJ1-1; TRBD1 agrees at 8 bases. V lost 4 bases and J lost 4; bases outside the gene matches: 9. CDR1 and CDR2 from the germline V gene are SGHDT and YYEEEE. The CDR3 loop spans 15 amino acids. CDR3 DNA: TGTGCCAGCAGCCAAAATACAGGGGGGATCACTGAAGCTTTCTTT. Its protein is CASSQNTGGITEAFF.

The chain uses TRBV5-1 and TRBJ2-1; 10 bases map to TRBD1. The germline V gene has CDR1 SGHRS and CDR2 YFSETQ. CDR3 length equals 15 residues. J lost 8 bases, V lost 4 bases, and 9 bases had no gene match. The CDR3 sequence: CASSRRDRGADEQFF. CDR3 sequence (DNA): TGCGCCAGCAGCCGCCGGGACAGGGGAGCGGATGAGCAGTTCTTC.

The chain couples TRBV7-2 to TRBJ2-2; 14 nucleotides match TRBD2. The CDR3 has 15 amino acids. The junction had 3 bases not matched to a gene; V was cut back by 6 bases and J by 6 bases. CDR1 and CDR2 (germline): SGHTA, FQGNSA. In DNA, the CDR3 is TGTGCCAGCAGTCCGACTAGCGGGAGGGCCGGGGAGCTGTTTTTT. It translates to CASSPTSGRAGELFF.

The genes are TRBV5-6 and TRBJ2-3; 10 bases agree with TRBD2. The germline V gene has CDR1 SGHDT and CDR2 YYEEEE. The CDR3 runs 15 residues. Unmatched junction bases numbered 6, after V lost 4 bases and J lost 4 bases. This CDR3 is CASSPLAGEADTQYF. In nucleotides, the CDR3 is TGTGCCAGCAGCCCCCTAGCGGGAGAGGCAGATACGCAGTATTTT.

The CDR3 spells CASSPGEGLQETQYF. CDR3 sequence (DNA): TGTGCCAGCAGCCCCGGGGAGGGGCTACAAGAGACCCAGTACTTC. V usage is TRBV11-3 and J usage is TRBJ2-5; 7 bases align to TRBD2. Per the germline V gene, CDR1 is SGHNT and CDR2 is YENEEA. Trimming removed 5 bases from V and 2 bases from J; junction bases left unmatched: 8. The CDR3 totals 15 residues. The entire variable domain, with the rest obtained from reference TRBV11-3 and TRBJ2-5, is as follows: EAGVVQSPRYKIIEKKQPVAFWCNPISGHNTLYWYLQNLGQGPELLIRYENEEAVDDSQLPKDRFSAERLKGVDSTLKIQPAELGDSAVYLCASSPGEGLQETQYFGPGTRLLVL.

This chain joins TRBV7-9 and TRBJ1-2; no clear D gene. V lost 3 bases and J 5 bases, leaving 7 bases between the germline ends. This CDR3 is 12 amino acids long. Germline-derived CDR1 and CDR2 are SEHNR and FQNEAQ (reference sequence). The CDR3 loop is CASSLGGYGYTF. The CDR3 nucleotides are TGTGCCAGCAGCTTGGGCGGGTATGGCTACACCTTC.

V is TRBV7-6 and J is TRBJ2-7, with 7 positions matching TRBD1. The CDR3 contains 14 residues. After removal of 4 bases from V and 4 bases from J, the junction contained 7 bases not matched to a gene. Germline CDR1 reads SGHVS; CDR2 reads FNYEAQ. CDR3 region: CASSSRAGGYEQYF. The CDR3, as DNA: TGTGCCAGCAGCTCCAGGGCAGGGGGATACGAGCAGTACTTC.

The J gene is TRBJ1-1, the V gene TRBV11-2; D is unresolved. This CDR3 comprises 14 residues. V gave up 5 bases and J gave up 5 bases, with 15 bases separating them. CDR1 is SGHAT and CDR2 is FQNNGV in the germline V gene. The chain's CDR3 is CASSTLRGKTEAFF. As DNA, the CDR3 is TGTGCCAGCAGCACGTTACGCGGGAAGACTGAAGCTTTCTTT.

The chain uses TRBV30 and TRBJ1-5; 8 bases align to TRBD1. V shed 1 base, J shed 8 bases, and the junction held 7 bases outside the gene matches. Germline V lookup: CDR1 GTSNPN, CDR2 SVGIG (reference sequence). This CDR3 comprises 14 residues. The CDR3 nucleotides read TGTGCCTGGAGTGAACTCAGGGGGCGAGAGCCCCAGCATTTT. Encoded protein: CAWSELRGREPQHF.